One T cell receptor beta chain is described in this entry. Antigen: not known. This sample is part of a study of cytomegalovirus exposure and HLA in healthy donors. Study background: A subsequent analysis stated that the approximately 120 validation repertoires were run on the same platform as the approximately 660 first-cohort repertoires. Overall study results and limits: Under in vitro conditions, three CMV-associated chains were confirmed as specific for CMV antigens. Despite most TCR sequences being rare, some public TCRs occurred in many donors. There were approximately 150 TCR beta chains listed as cytomegalovirus-associated.

The assay was immunoSEQ multiplex PCR, and TCRdb's table has in-frame clones only and misses some. The sample includes about 150,000 clones, approximately 86% of them seen just once. This CDR3 contains 15 residues. The germline V and J ends were trimmed by 7 bases and 8 bases, with 21 bases remaining between them. Looked up from germline, CDR1 is SNHLY and CDR2 is FYNNEI. V is TRBV2 and J is TRBJ1-3; D is possibly TRBD1 (5 bases). The clonotype originates from a man aged 18 to 30 in good health and CMV-seropositive. Input material: PBMCs. CDR3 amino acids: CASTLRAALRDTIYF. The CDR3 nucleotides are TGTGCCAGCACCCTCAGGGCAGCTTTACGGGACACCATATATTTT. Filled out from reference TRBV2 and TRBJ1-3, the complete variable domain reads EPEVTQTPSHQVTQMGQEVILRCVPISNHLYFYWYRQILGQKVEFLVSFYNNEISEKSEIFDDQFSVERPDGSNFTLKIRSTKLEDSAMYFCASTLRAALRDTIYFGEGSWLTVV.